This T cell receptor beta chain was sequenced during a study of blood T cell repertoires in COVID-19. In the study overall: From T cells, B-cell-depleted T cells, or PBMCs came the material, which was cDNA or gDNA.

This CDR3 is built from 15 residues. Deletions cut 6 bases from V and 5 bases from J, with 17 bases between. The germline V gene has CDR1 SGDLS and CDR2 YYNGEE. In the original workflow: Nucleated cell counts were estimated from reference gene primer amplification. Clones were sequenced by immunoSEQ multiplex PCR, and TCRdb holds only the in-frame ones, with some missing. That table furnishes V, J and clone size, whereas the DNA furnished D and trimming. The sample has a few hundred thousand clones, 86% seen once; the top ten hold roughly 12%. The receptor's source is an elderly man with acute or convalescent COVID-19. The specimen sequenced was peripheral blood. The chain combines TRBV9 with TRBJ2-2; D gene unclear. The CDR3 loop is CASTVGPSATGELFF. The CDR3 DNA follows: TGTGCCAGCACCGTCGGCCCCTCAGCGACCGGGGAGCTGTTTTTT. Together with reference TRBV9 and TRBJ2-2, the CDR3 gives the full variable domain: DSGVTQTPKHLITATGQRVTLRCSPRSGDLSVYWYQQSLDQGLQFLIQYYNGEERAKGNILERFSAQQFPDLHSELNLSSLELGDSALYFCASTVGPSATGELFFGEGSRLTVL.